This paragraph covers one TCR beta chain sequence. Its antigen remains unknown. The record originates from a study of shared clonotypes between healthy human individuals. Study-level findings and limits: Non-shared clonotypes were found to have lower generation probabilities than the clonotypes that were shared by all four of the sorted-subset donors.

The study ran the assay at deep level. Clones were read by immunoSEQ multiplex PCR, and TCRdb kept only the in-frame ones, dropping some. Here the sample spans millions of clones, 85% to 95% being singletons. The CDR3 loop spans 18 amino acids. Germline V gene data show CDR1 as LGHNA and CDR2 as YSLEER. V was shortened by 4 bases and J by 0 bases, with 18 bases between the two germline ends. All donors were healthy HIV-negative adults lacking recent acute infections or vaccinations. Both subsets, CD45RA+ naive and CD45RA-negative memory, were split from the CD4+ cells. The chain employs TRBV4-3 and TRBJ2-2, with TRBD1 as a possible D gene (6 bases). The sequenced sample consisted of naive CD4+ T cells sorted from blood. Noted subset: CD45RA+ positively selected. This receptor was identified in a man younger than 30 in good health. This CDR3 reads CASSLLKVGAPNTGELFF. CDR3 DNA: TGCGCCAGCAGCCTCCTTAAAGTGGGGGCCCCGAACACCGGGGAGCTGTTTTTT.